Sample share makes the clone carrying this T cell receptor beta chain large. Its antigen is not known. This sample was taken from a study of a mutant IDH1 vaccine in newly diagnosed glioma. About the study: Patients previously underwent radiotherapy, temozolomide, or both, and most underwent both.

The time point: week 35, safety follow-up. Each dose delivered 300 ug of mutant IDH1 20-mer peptide subcutaneously with imiquimod. V was clipped by 6 bases and J by 5 bases, with 16 bases between them. Germline CDR1 SNHLY, CDR2 FYNNEI. The CDR3 runs 14 residues. Sequencing used immunoSEQ multiplex PCR; TCRdb keeps in-frame clones, though not all of them. The sample carries 25,000 to 40,000 clones, 65% to 85% recorded once. The V and J genes are TRBV2 and TRBJ1-2; D not resolved. The sequences come from PBMCs, collected from a glioma patient whose treatment included an IDH1 peptide vaccine. The clonotype originates from a woman aged 30 to 39 with glioma. Some clones in this sample may be carry-over from other donors' samples. The CDR3 region is CASSVVESKYGYTF. CDR3 DNA sequence: TGTGCCAGCAGCGTCGTAGAATCAAAGTATGGCTACACCTTC.